The TCR beta chain under discussion was sequenced for a study of blood T cell repertoires in COVID-19. At the level of the study: Nucleic acid was either cDNA or gDNA, and it came from T cells, B-cell-depleted T cells, or PBMCs.

Authors' processing steps: Quantification of nucleated cells was approximated via reference gene primer amplification. Method: immunoSEQ multiplex PCR; TCRdb's copy keeps in-frame clones and lacks some. V and J calls and clone size are as listed in that table; D and trimming were resolved from the DNA. The data contain 200,000 to 250,000 clones, 65% to 80% of them seen just once; the ten biggest clones take up about 4%. The CDR3 contains 13 residues. Per germline, CDR1 MNHEY and CDR2 SVGAGI. V was trimmed by 7 bases and J by 6 bases, leaving 15 bases between them. The TCR originated in a middle-aged woman with active or convalescent COVID-19. Sequences were obtained from peripheral blood. The chain has TRBV6-5 and TRBJ1-1; D unresolved. CDR3 coding DNA: TGTGCCAGCAACCCCGGGGAAAACTCTGAAGCTTTCTTT. Its translation: CASNPGENSEAFF.